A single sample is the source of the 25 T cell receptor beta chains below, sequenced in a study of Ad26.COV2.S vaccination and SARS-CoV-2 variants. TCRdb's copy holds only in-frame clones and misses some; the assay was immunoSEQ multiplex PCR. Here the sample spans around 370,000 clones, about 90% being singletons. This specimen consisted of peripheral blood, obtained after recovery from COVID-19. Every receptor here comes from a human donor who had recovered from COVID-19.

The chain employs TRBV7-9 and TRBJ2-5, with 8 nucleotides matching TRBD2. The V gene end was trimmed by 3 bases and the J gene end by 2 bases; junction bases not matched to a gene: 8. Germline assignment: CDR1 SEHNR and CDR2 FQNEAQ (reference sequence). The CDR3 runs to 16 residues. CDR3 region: CASSFKRGRDQETQYF. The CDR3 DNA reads TGTGCCAGCAGCTTTAAGCGGGGGAGGGATCAAGAGACCCAGTACTTC.

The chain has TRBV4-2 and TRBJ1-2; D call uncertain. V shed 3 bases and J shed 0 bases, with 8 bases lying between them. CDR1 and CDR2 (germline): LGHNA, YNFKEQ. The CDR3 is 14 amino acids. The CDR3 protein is CASSQADSNYGYTF. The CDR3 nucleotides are TGTGCCAGCAGCCAGGCGGACTCTAACTATGGCTACACCTTC.

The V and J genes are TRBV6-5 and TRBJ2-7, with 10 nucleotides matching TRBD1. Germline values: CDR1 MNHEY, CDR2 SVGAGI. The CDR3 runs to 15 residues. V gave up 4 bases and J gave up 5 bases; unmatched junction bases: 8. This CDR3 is CASSSRQGAGDEQYF. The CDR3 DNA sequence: TGTGCCAGCAGTTCCCGACAGGGGGCTGGGGACGAGCAGTACTTC.

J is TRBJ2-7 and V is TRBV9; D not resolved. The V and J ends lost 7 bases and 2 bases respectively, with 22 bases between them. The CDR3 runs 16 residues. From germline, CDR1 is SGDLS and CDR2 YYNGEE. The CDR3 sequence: CASSRTASLGTYEQYF. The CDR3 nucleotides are TGTGCCAGCTCTCGGACCGCCTCCTTAGGCACCTACGAGCAGTACTTC.

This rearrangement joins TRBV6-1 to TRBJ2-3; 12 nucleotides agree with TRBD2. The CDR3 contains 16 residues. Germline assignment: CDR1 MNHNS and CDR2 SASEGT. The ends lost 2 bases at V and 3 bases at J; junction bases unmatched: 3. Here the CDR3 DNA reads TGTGCCAGCAGTGAACTAGCGGGGGGGCTAACAGATACGCAGTATTTT. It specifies CASSELAGGLTDTQYF.

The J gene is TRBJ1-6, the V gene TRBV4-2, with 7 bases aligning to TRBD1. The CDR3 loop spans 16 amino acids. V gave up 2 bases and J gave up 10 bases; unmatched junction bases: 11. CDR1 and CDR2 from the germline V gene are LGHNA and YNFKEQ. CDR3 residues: CASSQRKHRGRSPLHF. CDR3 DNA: TGTGCCAGCAGCCAAAGAAAACACAGGGGTCGGTCACCCCTCCACTTT.

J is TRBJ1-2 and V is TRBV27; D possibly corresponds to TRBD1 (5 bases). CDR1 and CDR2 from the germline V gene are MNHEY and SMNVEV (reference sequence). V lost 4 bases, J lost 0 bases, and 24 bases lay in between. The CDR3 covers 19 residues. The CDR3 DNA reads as TGTGCCAGCAGTTCAAAACCCTTCGACAGCGGGGAAGCTAACTATGGCTACACCTTC. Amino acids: CASSSKPFDSGEANYGYTF.

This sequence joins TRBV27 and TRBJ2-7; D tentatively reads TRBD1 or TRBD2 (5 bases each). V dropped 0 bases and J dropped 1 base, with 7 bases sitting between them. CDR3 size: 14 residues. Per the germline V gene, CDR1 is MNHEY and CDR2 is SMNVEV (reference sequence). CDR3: CASSLSWGSYEQYF. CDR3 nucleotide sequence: TGTGCCAGCAGTTTATCCTGGGGGTCCTACGAGCAGTACTTC.

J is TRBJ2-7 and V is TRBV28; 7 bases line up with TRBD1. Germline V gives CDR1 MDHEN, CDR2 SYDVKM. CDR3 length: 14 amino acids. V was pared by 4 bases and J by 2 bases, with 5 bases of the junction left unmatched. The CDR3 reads CASSSGQATYEQYF. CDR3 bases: TGTGCCAGCAGTTCCGGACAGGCCACCTACGAGCAGTACTTC.

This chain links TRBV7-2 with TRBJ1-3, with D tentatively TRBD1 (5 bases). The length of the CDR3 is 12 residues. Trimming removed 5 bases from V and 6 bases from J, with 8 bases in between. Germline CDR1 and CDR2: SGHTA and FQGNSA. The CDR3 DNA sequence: TGTGCCAGCAGCCCAGGGAAAAACACCATATATTTT. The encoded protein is CASSPGKNTIYF.

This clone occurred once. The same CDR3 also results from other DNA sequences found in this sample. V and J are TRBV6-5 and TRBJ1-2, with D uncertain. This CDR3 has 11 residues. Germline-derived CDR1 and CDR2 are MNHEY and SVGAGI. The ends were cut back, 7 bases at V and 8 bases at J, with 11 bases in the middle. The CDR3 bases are TGTGCCAGCACCGGGATGGGCGGCTACACCTTC. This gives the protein CASTGMGGYTF.

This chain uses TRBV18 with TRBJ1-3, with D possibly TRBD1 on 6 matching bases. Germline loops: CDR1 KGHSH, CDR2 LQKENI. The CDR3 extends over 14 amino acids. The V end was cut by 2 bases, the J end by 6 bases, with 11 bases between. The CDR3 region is CASSPTRDKNTIYF. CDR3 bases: TGTGCCAGCTCACCAACCAGGGACAAAAACACCATATATTTT.

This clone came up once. The CDR3 loop is CASSVGDSRTDTQYF. DNA of the CDR3: TGTGCCAGCAGCGTAGGGGATAGCCGCACAGATACGCAGTATTTT. V and J are TRBV9 and TRBJ2-3, with no clear D. CDR1 SGDLS and CDR2 YYNGEE come from the germline V gene. V lost 0 bases, J lost 1 base, and 9 bases lay in between. This CDR3 has 15 amino acids.

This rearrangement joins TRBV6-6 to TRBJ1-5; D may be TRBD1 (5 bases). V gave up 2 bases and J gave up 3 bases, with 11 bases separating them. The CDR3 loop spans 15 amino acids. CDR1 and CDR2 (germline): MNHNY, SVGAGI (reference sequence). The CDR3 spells CASSYPLGDNQPQHF. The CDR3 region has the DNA TGTGCCAGCAGTTACCCTCTGGGGGACAATCAGCCCCAGCATTTT.

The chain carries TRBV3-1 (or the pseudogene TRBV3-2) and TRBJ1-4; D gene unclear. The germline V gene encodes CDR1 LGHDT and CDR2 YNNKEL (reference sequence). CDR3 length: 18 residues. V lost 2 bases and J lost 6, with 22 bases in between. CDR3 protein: CASSQFTGPREADEKLFF. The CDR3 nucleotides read TGTGCCAGCAGCCAATTTACCGGGCCAAGGGAGGCAGATGAAAAACTGTTTTTT.

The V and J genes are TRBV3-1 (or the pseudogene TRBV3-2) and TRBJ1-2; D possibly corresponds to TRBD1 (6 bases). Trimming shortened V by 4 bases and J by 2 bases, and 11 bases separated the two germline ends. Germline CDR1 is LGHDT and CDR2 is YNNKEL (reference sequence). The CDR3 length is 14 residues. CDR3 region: CASSPGTTNYGYTF. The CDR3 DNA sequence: TGTGCCAGCAGCCCAGGGACAACCAACTATGGCTACACCTTC.

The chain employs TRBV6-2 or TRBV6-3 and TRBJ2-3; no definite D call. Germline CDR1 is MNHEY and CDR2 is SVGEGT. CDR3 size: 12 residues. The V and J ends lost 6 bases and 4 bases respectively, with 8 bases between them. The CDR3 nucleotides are TGTGCCAGCAGCCAGACCTCAGATACGCAGTATTTT. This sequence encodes CASSQTSDTQYF.

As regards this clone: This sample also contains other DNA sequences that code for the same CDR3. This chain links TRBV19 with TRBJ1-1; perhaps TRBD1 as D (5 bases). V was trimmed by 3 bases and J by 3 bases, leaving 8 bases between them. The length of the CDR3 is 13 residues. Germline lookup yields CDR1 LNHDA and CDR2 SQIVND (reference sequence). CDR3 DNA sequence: TGTGCCAGTAGTATCCGGGGGGACACTGAAGCTTTCTTT. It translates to CASSIRGDTEAFF.

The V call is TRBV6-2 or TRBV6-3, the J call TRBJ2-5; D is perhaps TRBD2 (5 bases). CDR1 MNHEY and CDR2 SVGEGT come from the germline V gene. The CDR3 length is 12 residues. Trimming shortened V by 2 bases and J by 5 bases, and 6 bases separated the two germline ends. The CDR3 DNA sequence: TGTGCCAGCAGTTACACTAGTGAGACCCAGTACTTC. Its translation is CASSYTSETQYF.

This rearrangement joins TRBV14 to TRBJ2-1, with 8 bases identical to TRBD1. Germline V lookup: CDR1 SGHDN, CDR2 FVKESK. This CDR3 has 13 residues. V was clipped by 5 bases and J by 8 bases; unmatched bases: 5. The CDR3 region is CASSADRVYEQFF. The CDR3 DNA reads TGTGCCAGCAGCGCGGACAGGGTATATGAGCAGTTCTTC.

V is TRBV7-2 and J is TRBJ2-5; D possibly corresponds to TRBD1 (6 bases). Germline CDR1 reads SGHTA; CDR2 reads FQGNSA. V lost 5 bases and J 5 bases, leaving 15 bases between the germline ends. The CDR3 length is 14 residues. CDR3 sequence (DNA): TGTGCCAGCAGCAAATACAGGGACGGGGAGACCCAGTACTTC. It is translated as CASSKYRDGETQYF.

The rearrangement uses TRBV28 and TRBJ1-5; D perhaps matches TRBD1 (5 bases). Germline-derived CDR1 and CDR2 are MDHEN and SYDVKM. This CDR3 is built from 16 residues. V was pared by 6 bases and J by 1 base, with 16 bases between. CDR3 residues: CASRGPGQGSNQPQHF. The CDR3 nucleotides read TGTGCCAGCAGGGGGCCAGGGCAAGGAAGCAATCAGCCCCAGCATTTT.

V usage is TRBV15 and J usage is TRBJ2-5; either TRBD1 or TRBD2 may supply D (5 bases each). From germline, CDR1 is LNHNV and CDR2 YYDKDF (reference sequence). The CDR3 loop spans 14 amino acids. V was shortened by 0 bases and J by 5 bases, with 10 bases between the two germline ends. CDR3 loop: CATSRDRGPETQYF. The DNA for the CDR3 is TGTGCCACCAGCAGAGATCGGGGACCCGAGACCCAGTACTTC.

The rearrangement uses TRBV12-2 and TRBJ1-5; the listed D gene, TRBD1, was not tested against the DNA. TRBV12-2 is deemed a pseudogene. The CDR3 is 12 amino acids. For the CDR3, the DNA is TGTGCAAGTCGCTTACCAAATCAGCCCCAGCATTTT. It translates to CASRLPNQPQHF.

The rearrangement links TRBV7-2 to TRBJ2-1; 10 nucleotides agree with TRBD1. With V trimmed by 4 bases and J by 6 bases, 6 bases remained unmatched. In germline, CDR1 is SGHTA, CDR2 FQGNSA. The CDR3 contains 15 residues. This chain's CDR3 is CASSSDRGLINEQFF. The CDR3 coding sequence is TGTGCCAGCAGCTCCGACAGGGGGCTAATCAATGAGCAGTTCTTC. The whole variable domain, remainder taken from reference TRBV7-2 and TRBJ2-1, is GAGVSQSPSNKVTEKGKDVELRCDPISGHTALYWYRQSLGQGLEFLIYFQGNSAPDKSGLPSDRFSAERTGGSVSTLTIQRTQQEDSAVYLCASSSDRGLINEQFFGPGTRLTVL.